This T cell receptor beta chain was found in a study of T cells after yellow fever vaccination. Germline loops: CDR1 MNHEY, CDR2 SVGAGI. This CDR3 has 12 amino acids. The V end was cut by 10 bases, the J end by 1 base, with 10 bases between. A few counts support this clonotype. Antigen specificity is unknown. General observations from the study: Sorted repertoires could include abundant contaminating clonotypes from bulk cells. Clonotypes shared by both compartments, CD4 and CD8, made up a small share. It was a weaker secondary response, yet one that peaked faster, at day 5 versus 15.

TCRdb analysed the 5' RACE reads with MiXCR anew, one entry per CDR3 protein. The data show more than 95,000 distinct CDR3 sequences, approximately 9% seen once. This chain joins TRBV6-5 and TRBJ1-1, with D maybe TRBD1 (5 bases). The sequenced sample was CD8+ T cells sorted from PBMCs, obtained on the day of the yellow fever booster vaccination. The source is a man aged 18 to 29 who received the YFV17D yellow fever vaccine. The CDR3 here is CATRQGNTEAFF. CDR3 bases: TGTGCCACCAGGCAGGGGAACACTGAAGCTTTCTTT.